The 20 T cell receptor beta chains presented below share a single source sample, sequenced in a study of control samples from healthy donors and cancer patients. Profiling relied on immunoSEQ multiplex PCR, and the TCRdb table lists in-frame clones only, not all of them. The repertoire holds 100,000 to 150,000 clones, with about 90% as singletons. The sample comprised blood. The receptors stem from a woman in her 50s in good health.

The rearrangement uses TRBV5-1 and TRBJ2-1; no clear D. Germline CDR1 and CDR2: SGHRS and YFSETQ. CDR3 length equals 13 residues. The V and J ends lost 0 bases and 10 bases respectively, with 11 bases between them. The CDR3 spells CASSLAGSEEQFF. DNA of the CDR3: TGCGCCAGCAGCTTGGCCGGGTCAGAGGAGCAGTTCTTC.

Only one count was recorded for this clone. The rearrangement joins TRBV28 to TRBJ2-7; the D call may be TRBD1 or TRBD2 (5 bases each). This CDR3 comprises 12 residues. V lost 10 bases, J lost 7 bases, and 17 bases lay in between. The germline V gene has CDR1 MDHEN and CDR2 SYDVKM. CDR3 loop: CATGRGSREQYF. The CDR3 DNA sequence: TGTGCCACGGGACGTGGATCAAGGGAGCAGTACTTC.

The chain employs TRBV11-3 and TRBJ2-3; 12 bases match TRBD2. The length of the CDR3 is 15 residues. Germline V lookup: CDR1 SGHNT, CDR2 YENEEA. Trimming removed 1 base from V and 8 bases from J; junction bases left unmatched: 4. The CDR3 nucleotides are TGTGCCAGCAGCTTAGGGACTAGCGGGGCAGTTACGCAGTATTTT. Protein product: CASSLGTSGAVTQYF.

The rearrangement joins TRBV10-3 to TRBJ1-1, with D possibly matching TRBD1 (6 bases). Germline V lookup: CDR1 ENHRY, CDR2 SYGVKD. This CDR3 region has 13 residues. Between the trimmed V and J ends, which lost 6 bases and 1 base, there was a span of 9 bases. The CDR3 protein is CAISEGGNTEAFF. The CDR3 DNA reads TGTGCCATCAGCGAGGGGGGGAACACTGAAGCTTTCTTT.

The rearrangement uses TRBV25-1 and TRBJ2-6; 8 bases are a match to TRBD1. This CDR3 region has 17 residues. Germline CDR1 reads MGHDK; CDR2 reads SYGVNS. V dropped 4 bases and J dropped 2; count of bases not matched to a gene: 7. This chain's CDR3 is CASSGTGTLAGANVLTF. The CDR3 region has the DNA TGTGCCAGCAGTGGGACAGGGACCCTCGCTGGGGCCAACGTCCTGACTTTC.

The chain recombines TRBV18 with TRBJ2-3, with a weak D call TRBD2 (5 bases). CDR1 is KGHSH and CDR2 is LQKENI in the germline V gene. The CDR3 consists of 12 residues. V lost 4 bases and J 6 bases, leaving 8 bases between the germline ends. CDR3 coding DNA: TGTGCCAGCTCACTAGAGCGGGATACGCAGTATTTT. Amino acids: CASSLERDTQYF.

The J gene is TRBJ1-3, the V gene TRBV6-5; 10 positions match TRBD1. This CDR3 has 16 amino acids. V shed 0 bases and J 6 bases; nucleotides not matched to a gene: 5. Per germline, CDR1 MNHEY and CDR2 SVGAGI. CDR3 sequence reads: CASSYSRQGAKNTIYF. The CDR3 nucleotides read TGTGCCAGCAGTTACTCGCGACAGGGGGCGAAAAACACCATATATTTT.

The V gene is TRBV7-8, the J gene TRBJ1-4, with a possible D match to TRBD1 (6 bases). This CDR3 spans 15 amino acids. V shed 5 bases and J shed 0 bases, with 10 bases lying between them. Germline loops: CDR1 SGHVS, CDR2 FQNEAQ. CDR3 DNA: TGTGCCAGCAGCAAGGACAGTTCAACTAATGAAAAACTGTTTTTT. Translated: CASSKDSSTNEKLFF.

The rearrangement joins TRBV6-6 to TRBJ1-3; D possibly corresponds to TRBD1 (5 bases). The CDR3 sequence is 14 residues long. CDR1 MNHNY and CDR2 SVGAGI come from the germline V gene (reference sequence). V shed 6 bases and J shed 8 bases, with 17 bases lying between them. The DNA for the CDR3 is TGTGCCAGCAGGTCCGCCGGACGAGGGGACACCATATATTTT. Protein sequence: CASRSAGRGDTIYF.

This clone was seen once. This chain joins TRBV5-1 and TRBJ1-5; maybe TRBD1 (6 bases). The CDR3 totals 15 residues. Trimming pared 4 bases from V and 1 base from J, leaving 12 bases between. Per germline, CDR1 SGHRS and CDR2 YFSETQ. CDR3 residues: CASSPGGQSNQPQHF. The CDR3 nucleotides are TGCGCCAGCAGCCCGGGAGGACAGAGCAATCAGCCCCAGCATTTT.

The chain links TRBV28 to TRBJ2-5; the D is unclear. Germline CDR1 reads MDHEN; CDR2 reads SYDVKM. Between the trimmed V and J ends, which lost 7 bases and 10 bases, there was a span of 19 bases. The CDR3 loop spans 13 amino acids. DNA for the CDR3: TGTGCCAGCACCGAAGGTGAGGTCGGAGACCAGTACTTC. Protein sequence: CASTEGEVGDQYF.

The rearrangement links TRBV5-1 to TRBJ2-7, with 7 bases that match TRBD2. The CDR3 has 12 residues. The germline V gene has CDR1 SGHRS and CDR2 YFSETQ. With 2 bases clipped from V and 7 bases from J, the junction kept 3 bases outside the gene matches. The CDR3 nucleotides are TGCGCCAGCAGCTTCCCGGGGGGTGAGCAGTACTTC. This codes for CASSFPGGEQYF.

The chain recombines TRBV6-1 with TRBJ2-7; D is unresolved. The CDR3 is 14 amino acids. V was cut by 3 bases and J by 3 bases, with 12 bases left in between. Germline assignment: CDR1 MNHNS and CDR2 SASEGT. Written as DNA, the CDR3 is TGTGCCAGCAGTGACAAGACCTCCTACTACGAGCAGTACTTC. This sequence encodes CASSDKTSYYEQYF.

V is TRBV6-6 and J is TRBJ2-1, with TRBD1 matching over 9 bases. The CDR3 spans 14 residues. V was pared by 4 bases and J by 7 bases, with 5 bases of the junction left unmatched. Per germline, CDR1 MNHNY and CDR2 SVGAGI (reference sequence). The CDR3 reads CASSSLQGANEQFF. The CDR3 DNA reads TGTGCCAGCAGTTCATTACAGGGGGCGAATGAGCAGTTCTTC.

The CDR3: CARGSYEQYF. CDR3 in DNA: TGTGCCAGGGGCTCCTACGAGCAGTACTTC. V gene TRBV2 combines with J gene TRBJ2-7; D gene unclear. This CDR3 has 10 amino acids. Per germline, CDR1 SNHLY and CDR2 FYNNEI. Between the trimmed V and J ends, which lost 9 bases and 0 bases, there was a span of 3 bases.

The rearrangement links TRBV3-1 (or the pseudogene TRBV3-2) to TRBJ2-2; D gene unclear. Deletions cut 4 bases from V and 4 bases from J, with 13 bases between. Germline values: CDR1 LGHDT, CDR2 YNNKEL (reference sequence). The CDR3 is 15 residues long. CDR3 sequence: CASSRSELGTGELFF. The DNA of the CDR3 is TGTGCCAGCAGCCGAAGTGAGTTGGGCACCGGGGAGCTGTTTTTT.

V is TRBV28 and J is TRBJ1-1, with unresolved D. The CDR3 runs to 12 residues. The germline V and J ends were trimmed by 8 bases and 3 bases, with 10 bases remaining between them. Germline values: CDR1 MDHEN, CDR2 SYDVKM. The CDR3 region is CASSGVYTEAFF. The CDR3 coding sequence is TGTGCCAGCTCGGGCGTTTACACTGAAGCTTTCTTT.

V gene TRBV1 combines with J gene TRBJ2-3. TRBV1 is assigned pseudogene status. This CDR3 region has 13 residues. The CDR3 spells CKTGGRGTDTQYF. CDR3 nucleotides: TGCAAAACTGGGGGACGGGGTACAGATACGCAGTATTTT.

The CDR3 loop is CASSSESGANVLTF. In nucleotides, the CDR3 is TGCGCCAGCAGCAGTGAGTCTGGGGCCAACGTCCTGACTTTC. The genes are TRBV5-1 and TRBJ2-6, with D unclear. Germline V gives CDR1 SGHRS, CDR2 YFSETQ. The CDR3 has 14 amino acids. Trimming pared 4 bases from V and 1 base from J, leaving 6 bases between. The entire variable domain, with the rest obtained from reference TRBV5-1 and TRBJ2-6, is as follows: KAGVTQTPRYLIKTRGQQVTLSCSPISGHRSVSWYQQTPGQGLQFLFEYFSETQRNKGNFPGRFSGRQFSNSRSEMNVSTLELGDSALYLCASSSESGANVLTFGAGSRLTVL.

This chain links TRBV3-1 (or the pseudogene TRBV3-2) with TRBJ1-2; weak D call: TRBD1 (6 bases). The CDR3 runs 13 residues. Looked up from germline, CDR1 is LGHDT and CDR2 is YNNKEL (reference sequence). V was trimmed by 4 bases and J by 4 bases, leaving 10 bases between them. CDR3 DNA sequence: TGTGCCAGCAGCCTGGACAGTTCCTATGGCTACACCTTC. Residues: CASSLDSSYGYTF.